This T cell receptor beta chain was identified in a study of post-analysis software for immune sequencing data (dated by TCRdb to 2013 to 2016). Background on the whole study: Recorded disease courses included relapsing-remitting, secondary progressive and progressive-relapsing multiple sclerosis, with some patients lacking subtype annotation. The patient repertoires were set against roughly eleven previously published healthy control repertoires from donors whose ages ranged from about 6 to 27 years. A subset of samples was prepared in parallel using single-end sample barcoding, then pooled and co-amplified after Illumina adapter ligation. Paper-wide results and their limitations: The control group was slightly older than the multiple sclerosis patient group. Significantly lower normalized Chao1 diversity was found in multiple sclerosis patients than in controls, suggesting substantial peripheral T-cell clonal expansion. Direct clustering with F measure showed strong co-clustering of samples prepared in the same batch, prompting a batch-effect correction.

To demonstrate the VDJtools post-analysis software, the study profiled TCR beta repertoires from the peripheral blood of approximately twelve young patients with multiple sclerosis. The multiple sclerosis patients were children and adolescents between about 6 and 16 years of age. The library was made by PCR. Sequenced on an Illumina HiSeq 2500. To reduce PCR and sequencing biases, unique molecular identifiers were built into the TCR beta cDNA libraries. About 500,000 cDNA molecules were obtained for every 1 to 10 million input T cells, so each molecule roughly corresponded to one T cell. The same protocol used for the earlier healthy control dataset was applied to prepare and sequence the patient libraries. Samples belonging to the same batch were prepared together, multiplexed and sequenced on a shared HiSeq lane. Per the source publication's procedure: Raw barcoded reads were processed with MIGEC, and single-read molecular identifier groups were discarded before consensus assembly and CDR3 extraction. VDJtools was used for post-analysis of the clonotype tables, and diversity was normalized by down-sampling every dataset to the size of the smallest sample. To correct batch-related cross-sample contamination, repertoire overlap clustering matched CDR3 amino acid sequences but not nucleotide sequences. The public reads were quality trimmed at Q25 with fastp and then assembled into clones with MiXCR by TCRdb, keeping productive beta chains. When rows share a CDR3 protein, they turn into one entry using the most common DNA and genes. TCRdb's processing, not the authors', yielded these V and J calls. Recorded for this sample are under 900,000 distinct CDR3 sequences; about 57% of them occurred a single time. The ten most abundant clones make up approximately 4.4% of the sample.

Concerning this clonotype: It lacks a known antigen. Base qualities were left out, and no much larger clone turns up one base away.

Sequencing input: blood. The sequence came from a girl under 18 with multiple sclerosis.

The DNA sequence is TGTGCCAGCAGTTTAGCGGGGGGGATCAATCAGCCCCAGCATTTT. This encodes CASSLAGGINQPQHF. In this chain, TRBV12-3 or TRBV12-4 is recombined with TRBJ1-5; a tentative D match to TRBD1 spans 5 bases. Including cysteine and phenylalanine, the CDR3 has 15 amino acids. The read is trimmed to its CDR3 DNA, 45 bases read in frame from base 1. Between the V and J ends, shortened by 0 bases and 3 bases respectively, the junction contains 9 bases.